This TCR beta chain appears in the sequencing data of a study of T cell responses to AZD1222 COVID-19 vaccine. The CDR3 runs to 11 residues. Between the trimmed V and J ends, which lost 4 bases and 4 bases, there was a span of 8 bases. Germline V CDR1 and CDR2: SQVTM, ANQGSEA. The repertoire was sequenced with immunoSEQ multiplex PCR; TCRdb's copy has only in-frame clones and lacks some. The sample includes about 120,000 clones, roughly 87% of them seen just once. This material consisted of peripheral blood, taken on day 0 of AZD1222 vaccination. This chain links TRBV29-1 with TRBJ2-7, with D perhaps TRBD1 (6 bases). This receptor was obtained from an adult in good health. This CDR3 reads CSVGDTYEQYF. CDR3 bases: TGCAGCGTTGGGGACACGTACGAGCAGTACTTC.